This T cell receptor beta chain was observed in a study of vaccination and CD4 T cells after COVID-19. Study in general: Stimulation used overlapping spike peptides from SARS-CoV-2, HCoV-NL63, HCoV-OC43 and HCoV-229E.

In its sample, this clonotype was seen a few times. Its target is not known. The time point here: late sampling 161 to 241 days after vaccination in a few convalescent patients. Treatment described: approximately 11-day PBMC culture with coronavirus spike peptide pools or control peptides (ViraFEST assay). Culture proceeded for less than 11 days, and CD4+ T cells were then isolated by negative selection. An Oncomine TCR Beta short-read assay was used to sequence the DNA from cultured CD4+ T cells. TCRdb re-called the PCR reads through MiXCR, storing one row per CDR3 protein. Here the sample spans 20,000 to 25,000 distinct CDR3 sequences, about 31% being singletons. Germline values: CDR1 DFQATT, CDR2 SNEGSKA (reference sequence). V lost 6 bases to trimming and J lost 1 base, with 9 bases between them. The CDR3 totals 12 residues.

The J gene is TRBJ1-1, the V gene TRBV20-1; D ambiguous. The sequence was collected from a human donor who had recovered from COVID-19. The source material was CD4+ T cells from blood, cultured in vitro, sampled about 7 months after SARS-CoV-2 vaccination. CDR3 DNA sequence: TGCAGTGCCTTTTACGGGAACACTGAAGCTTTCTTT. Protein: CSAFYGNTEAFF.